This TCR beta chain was sequenced during a study of cytomegalovirus exposure and HLA in healthy donors. This CDR3 has 14 amino acids. V dropped 1 base and J dropped 0 bases, with 7 bases sitting between them. Germline CDR1 GTSNPN, CDR2 SVGIG (reference sequence). Whereas donors were nominally healthy upon sampling, unrecorded immune exposures were probable. Amplification used 60 Vbeta primers and 13 Jbeta primers. TCRdb keeps only in-frame clones here, not all; method: immunoSEQ multiplex PCR. The data show roughly 120,000 clones, with around 80% seen just once and about 0.25% held by the top ten. V and J are TRBV30 and TRBJ1-5; D gene unclear. The specimen was PBMCs. The sequence derives from a man aged 50-59 years in good health and CMV-seronegative. The CDR3 reads CAWSALNSNQPQHF. The DNA of the CDR3 is TGTGCCTGGAGTGCGCTAAATAGCAATCAGCCCCAGCATTTT.